The present entry profiles one TCR beta chain with its context. Its antigen is currently unknown. The entry originates in a study of Ad26.COV2.S vaccination and SARS-CoV-2 variants. At the level of the study: Ad26.COV2.S, an intramuscular injection, was given once or twice 56 days apart.

Study-wide points: Across vaccine and placebo recipients, the breadth of non-spike TCRs was similar.

Treatment of the sample: about 20 received Ad26.COV2.S at low or high dose, single or two shots; about 5 received placebo; per-sample allocation not given. Collection of samples fell on day 63 after the first vaccine or placebo injection. CDR1 and CDR2 from the germline V gene are SEHNR and FQNEAQ (reference sequence). The CDR3 extends over 14 amino acids. V lost 5 bases, J lost 7 bases, and 14 bases lay in between. Method: immunoSEQ multiplex PCR; TCRdb's copy keeps in-frame clones and lacks some. This sample has around 340,000 clones, with approximately 90% found just once. The sequence derives from a person aged 18-60 years who received the Ad26.COV2.S COVID-19 vaccine or a placebo. The rearrangement uses TRBV7-9 and TRBJ1-4; TRBD1 might be the D (6 bases). Here the sequenced sample was peripheral blood, taken in a trial of Ad26.COV2.S vaccine versus placebo. CDR3 DNA sequence: TGTGCCAGCAGCCCCCTCGGGGGGCGTGAAAAACTGTTTTTT. Its translation is CASSPLGGREKLFF.